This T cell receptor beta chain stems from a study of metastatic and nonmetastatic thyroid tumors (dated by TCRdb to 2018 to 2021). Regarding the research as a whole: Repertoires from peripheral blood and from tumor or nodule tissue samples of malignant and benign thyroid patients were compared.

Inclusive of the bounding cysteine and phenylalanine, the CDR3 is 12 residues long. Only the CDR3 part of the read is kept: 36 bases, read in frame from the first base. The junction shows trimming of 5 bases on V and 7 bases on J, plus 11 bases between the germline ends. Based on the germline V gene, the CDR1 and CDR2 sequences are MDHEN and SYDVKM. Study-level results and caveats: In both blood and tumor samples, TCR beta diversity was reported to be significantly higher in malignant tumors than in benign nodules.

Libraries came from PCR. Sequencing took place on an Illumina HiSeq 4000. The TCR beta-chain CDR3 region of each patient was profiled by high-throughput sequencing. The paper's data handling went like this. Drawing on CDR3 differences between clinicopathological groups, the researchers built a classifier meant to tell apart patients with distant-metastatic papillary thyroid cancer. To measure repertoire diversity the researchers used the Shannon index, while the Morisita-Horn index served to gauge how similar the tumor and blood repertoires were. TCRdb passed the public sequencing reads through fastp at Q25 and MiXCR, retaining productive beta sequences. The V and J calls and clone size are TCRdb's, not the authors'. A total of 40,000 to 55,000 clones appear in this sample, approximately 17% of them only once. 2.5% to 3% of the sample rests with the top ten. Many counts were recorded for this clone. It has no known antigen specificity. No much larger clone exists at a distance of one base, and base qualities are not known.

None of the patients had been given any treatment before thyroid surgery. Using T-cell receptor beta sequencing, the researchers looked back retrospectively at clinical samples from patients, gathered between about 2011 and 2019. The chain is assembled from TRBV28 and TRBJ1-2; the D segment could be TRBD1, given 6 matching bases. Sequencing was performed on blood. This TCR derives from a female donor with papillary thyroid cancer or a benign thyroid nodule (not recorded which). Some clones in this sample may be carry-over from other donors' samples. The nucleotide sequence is TGTGCCAGCAGTCTACAGGGAGGTGGCTACACCTTC. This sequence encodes CASSLQGGGYTF.